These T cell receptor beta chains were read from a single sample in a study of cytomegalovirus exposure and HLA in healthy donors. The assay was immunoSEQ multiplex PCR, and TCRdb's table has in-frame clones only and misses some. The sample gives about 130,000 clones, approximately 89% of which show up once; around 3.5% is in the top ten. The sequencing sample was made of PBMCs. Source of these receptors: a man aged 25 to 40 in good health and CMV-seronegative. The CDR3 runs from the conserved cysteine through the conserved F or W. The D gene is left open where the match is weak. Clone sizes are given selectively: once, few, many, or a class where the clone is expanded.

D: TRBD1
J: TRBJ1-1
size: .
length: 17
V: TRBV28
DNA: TGTGCCAGCAGTTGGGGACAGGGGGCGAGAGGGAACACTGAAGCTTTCTTT
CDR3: CASSWGQGARGNTEAFF

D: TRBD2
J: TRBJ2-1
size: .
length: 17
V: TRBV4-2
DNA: TGTGCCAGCAGCCAAGAATTCGGACTAGCGGGGTACAATGAGCAGTTCTTC
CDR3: CASSQEFGLAGYNEQFF

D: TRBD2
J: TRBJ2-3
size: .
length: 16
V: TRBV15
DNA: TGTGCCACCAGCGGCCGGGGAGGGGCCCTAAAAGATACGCAGTATTTT
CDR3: CATSGRGGALKDTQYF

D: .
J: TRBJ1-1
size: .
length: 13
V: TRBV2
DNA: TGTGCCAGCCCAGGACAGATGAACACTGAAGCTTTCTTT
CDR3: CASPGQMNTEAFF

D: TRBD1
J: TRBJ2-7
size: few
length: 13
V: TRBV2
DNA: TGTGCCAGCATGGGACAGGGATCCTACGAGCAGTACTTC
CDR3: CASMGQGSYEQYF

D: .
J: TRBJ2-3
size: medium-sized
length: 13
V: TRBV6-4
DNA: TGTGCCAGCAGTGACTCGGCGGGCGATACGCAGTATTTT
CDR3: CASSDSAGDTQYF

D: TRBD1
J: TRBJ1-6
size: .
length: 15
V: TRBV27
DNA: TGTGCCAGCAGTTTGTGGACAGGGGCAGCTTCACCCCTCCACTTT
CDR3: CASSLWTGAASPLHF

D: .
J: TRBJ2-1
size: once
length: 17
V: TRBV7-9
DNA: TGTGCCAGCAGCTTACTCGAGGTATCTCTCTCCTACAATGAGCAGTTCTTC
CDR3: CASSLLEVSLSYNEQFF

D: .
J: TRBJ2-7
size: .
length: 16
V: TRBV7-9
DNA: TGTGCCAGCAGCTTAGCGCTAACAGGGTATAACTACGAGCAGTACTTC
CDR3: CASSLALTGYNYEQYF

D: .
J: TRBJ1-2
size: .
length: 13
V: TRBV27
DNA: TGTGCCAGCAGTTTATCCACGGGTGATGGCTACACCTTC
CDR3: CASSLSTGDGYTF

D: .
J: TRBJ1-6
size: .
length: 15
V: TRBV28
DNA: TGTGCCAGCAGCCAAATCCAGGTCGATCGATCACCCCTCCACTTT
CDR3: CASSQIQVDRSPLHF

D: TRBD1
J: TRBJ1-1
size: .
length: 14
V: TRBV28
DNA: TGTGCCAGCACCCTCCAGACAGGGTCTCGCCAAGCTTTCTTT
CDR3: CASTLQTGSRQAFF

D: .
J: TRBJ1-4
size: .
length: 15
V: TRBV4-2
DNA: TGTGCCAGCAGCCAGTCCCGGGACACCACCGAAAAACTGTTTTTT
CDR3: CASSQSRDTTEKLFF

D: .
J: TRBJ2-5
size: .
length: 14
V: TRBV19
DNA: TGTGCCAGTAGTATAGGTGCGGGCCAAGAGACCCAGTACTTC
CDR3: CASSIGAGQETQYF

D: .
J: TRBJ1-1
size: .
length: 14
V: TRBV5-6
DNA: TGTGCCAGCAGCTTCCAACCAGAGAACACTGAAGCTTTCTTT
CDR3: CASSFQPENTEAFF

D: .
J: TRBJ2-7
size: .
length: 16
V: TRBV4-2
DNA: TGTGCCAGCAGCCAAGATACCGGGTCGGACTCCTACGAGCAGTACTTC
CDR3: CASSQDTGSDSYEQYF

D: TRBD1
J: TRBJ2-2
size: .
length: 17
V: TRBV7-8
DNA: TGTGCCAGCAGCGTCCAGGGGGCCTACTCCTCCACCGGGGAGCTGTTTTTT
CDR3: CASSVQGAYSSTGELFF

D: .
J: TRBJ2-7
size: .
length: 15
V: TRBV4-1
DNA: TGCGCCAGCAGCCCCGGACGGGGGATCGGCTACGAGCAGTACTTC
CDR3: CASSPGRGIGYEQYF

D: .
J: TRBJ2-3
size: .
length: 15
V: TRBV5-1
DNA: TGCGCCAGCAGCCCCGACCGCCTGGGGAGCGATACGCAGTATTTT
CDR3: CASSPDRLGSDTQYF

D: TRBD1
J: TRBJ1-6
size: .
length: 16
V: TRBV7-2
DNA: TGTGCCAGCAGCTTAGTGGGACAGCTCTATAATTCACCCCTCCACTTT
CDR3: CASSLVGQLYNSPLHF

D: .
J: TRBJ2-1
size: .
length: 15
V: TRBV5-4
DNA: TGTGCCAGCAGCTCAGGACAGAGCTCCTACAATGAGCAGTTCTTC
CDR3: CASSSGQSSYNEQFF

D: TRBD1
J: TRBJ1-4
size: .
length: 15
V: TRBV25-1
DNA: TGTGCCAGCAGTGGTACCGGGACAGTTAATGAAAAACTGTTTTTT
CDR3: CASSGTGTVNEKLFF

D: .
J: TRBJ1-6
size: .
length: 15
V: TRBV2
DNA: TGTGCCAGCAGTGAGGCTGGACACCATAATTCACCCCTCCACTTT
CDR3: CASSEAGHHNSPLHF

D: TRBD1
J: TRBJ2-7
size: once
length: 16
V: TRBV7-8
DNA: TGTGCCAGCAGCTTAGTAGGGACAGGGCCCACCTACGAGCAGTACTTC
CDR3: CASSLVGTGPTYEQYF

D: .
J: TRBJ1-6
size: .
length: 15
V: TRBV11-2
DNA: TGTGCCAGCAGCCCTGACAGGAGGCATAATTCACCCCTCCACTTT
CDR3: CASSPDRRHNSPLHF

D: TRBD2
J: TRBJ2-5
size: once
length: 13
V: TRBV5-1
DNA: TGCGCCAGCAGTTTCGCGGGGGAGGCGTGGCAGTACTTC
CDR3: CASSFAGEAWQYF

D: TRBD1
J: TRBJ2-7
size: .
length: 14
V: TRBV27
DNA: TGTGCCAGCAGACGGGACAGGGGGCTTTACGAGCAGTACTTC
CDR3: CASRRDRGLYEQYF

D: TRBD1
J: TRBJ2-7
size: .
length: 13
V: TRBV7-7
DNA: TGTGCTAGCAGCCCGACAGGGGGTCACGAGCAGTACTTC
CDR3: CASSPTGGHEQYF

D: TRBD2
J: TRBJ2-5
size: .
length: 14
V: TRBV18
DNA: TGTGCCAGCTCAAATATAGCGGGGGCCGAGACCCAGTACTTC
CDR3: CASSNIAGAETQYF

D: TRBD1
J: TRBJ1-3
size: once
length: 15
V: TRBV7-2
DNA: TGTGCCAGCAGTCGACAGGGAGCCCTGCCGAACACCATATATTTT
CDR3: CASSRQGALPNTIYF

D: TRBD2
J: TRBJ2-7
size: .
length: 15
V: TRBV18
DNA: TGTGCCAGCTCAGGACAGCGGGGGCCCCCCTACGAGCAGTACTTC
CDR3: CASSGQRGPPYEQYF

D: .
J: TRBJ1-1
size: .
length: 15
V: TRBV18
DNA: TGTGCCAGCTCACCAGGAGGGGTCATGAACACTGAAGCTTTCTTT
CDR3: CASSPGGVMNTEAFF

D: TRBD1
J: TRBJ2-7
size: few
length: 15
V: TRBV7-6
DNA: TGTGCCAGCAGCCCCCGACAGGGGGCGGGTTGGGAGCAGTACTTC
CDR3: CASSPRQGAGWEQYF

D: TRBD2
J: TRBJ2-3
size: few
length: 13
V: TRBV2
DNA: TGTGCCATAGGTAGCGGGGGCCCAAATACGCAGTATTTT
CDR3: CAIGSGGPNTQYF

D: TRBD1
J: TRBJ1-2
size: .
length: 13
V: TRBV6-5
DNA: TGTGCCAGCCTGGGACAGGGGGAGTTTGGCTACACCTTC
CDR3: CASLGQGEFGYTF

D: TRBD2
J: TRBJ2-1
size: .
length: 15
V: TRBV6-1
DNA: TGTGCCAGCACCGCCTCTAGCGGGGCGTACAATGAGCAGTTCTTC
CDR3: CASTASSGAYNEQFF

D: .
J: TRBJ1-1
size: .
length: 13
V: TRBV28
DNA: TGTGCCAGCAGTTCGAGTATGAACACTGAAGCTTTCTTT
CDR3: CASSSSMNTEAFF

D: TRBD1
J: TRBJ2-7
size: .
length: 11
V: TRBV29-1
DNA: TGCAGCGTTGGACAGGGCGGCGAGCAGTACTTC
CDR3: CSVGQGGEQYF

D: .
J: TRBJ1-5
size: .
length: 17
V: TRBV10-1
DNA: TGCGCCAGCCCCGCAGGAGGCCCCGGGGGTAGCAATCAGCCCCAGCATTTT
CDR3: CASPAGGPGGSNQPQHF

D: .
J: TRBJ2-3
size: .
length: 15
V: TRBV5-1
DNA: TGCGCCAGCAGCATGTCAGACGGCGGGCCCAATACGCAGTATTTT
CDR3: CASSMSDGGPNTQYF

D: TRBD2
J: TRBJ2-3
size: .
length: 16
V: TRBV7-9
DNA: TGTGCCACCCGAGGGACTAGCGGGGGGGCAGGCGATACGCAGTATTTT
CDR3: CATRGTSGGAGDTQYF

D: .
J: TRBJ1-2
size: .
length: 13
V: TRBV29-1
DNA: TGCAGCGTTGAAACGGGAATCCACTATGGCTACACCTTC
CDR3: CSVETGIHYGYTF

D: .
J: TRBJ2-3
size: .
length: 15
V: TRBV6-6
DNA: TGTGCCAGCAGTTACCTGGTCAGGGCCTCAGATACGCAGTATTTT
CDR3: CASSYLVRASDTQYF

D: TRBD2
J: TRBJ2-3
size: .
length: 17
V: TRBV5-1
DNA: TGCGCCAGCAGCCAGCCTCCAGGGACTAGCGGGGGAGATACGCAGTATTTT
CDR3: CASSQPPGTSGGDTQYF

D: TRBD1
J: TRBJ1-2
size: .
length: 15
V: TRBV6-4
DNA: TGTGCCAGCAGTGACTCCGGACAGGGGAGTTCCGGCTACACCTTC
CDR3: CASSDSGQGSSGYTF

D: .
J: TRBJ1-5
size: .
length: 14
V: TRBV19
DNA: TGTGCCAGTAGCCTCGGGGGGATGGATCAGCCCCAGCATTTT
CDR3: CASSLGGMDQPQHF

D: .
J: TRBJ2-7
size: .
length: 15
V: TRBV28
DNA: TGTGCCAGCAGTTTATCAGGGGCCAGTTACTACGAGCAGTACTTC
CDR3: CASSLSGASYYEQYF

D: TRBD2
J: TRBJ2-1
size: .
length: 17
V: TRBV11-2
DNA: TGTGCCAGCAGCTCCCGACTAGCGGGGACCCCTTACAATGAGCAGTTCTTC
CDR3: CASSSRLAGTPYNEQFF

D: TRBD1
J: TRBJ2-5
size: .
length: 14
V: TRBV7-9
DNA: TGTGCCAGCAGCCCGGGGACAGGGAGAGAGACCCAGTACTTC
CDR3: CASSPGTGRETQYF

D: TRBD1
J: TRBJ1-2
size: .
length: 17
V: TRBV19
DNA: TGTGCCAGTGCTCATCTTACTGGACAGGGGAAAAACTATGGCTACACCTTC
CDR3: CASAHLTGQGKNYGYTF

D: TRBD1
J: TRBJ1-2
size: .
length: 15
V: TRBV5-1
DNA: TGCGCCAGCAGCTTGGGGGACAGGAATAACTATGGCTACACCTTC
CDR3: CASSLGDRNNYGYTF

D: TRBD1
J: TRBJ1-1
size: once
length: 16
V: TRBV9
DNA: TGTGCCAGCAGCGCTACGACAGGGGTGCTGAACACTGAAGCTTTCTTT
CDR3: CASSATTGVLNTEAFF

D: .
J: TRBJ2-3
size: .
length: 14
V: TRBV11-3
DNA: TGTGCCAGCAGCCCGGGACACGGGGTAGGATCGCAGTATTTT
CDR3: CASSPGHGVGSQYF

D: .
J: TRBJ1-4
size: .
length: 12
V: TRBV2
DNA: TGTGCCAGCAGGAGGAGGGATGAAAAACTGTTTTTT
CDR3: CASRRRDEKLFF

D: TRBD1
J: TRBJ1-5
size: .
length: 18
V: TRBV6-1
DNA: TGTGCCAGCAGTGGCGGGCTACTCCTGGACAGGGGAAATCAGCCCCAGCATTTT
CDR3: CASSGGLLLDRGNQPQHF

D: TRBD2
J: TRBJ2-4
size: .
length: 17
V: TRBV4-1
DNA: TGCGCCAGCAGCCAGCCCCCGGGACTAGCGGACAAAAACATTCAGTACTTC
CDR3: CASSQPPGLADKNIQYF

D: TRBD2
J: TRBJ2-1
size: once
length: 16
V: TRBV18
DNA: TGTGCCAGCTCCCGACGGACTAGCGGGGAGTACAATGAGCAGTTCTTC
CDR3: CASSRRTSGEYNEQFF

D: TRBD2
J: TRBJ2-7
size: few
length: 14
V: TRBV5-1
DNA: TGCGCCAGCAGTAGCGGGGAGGACGGCTACGAGCAGTACTTC
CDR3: CASSSGEDGYEQYF

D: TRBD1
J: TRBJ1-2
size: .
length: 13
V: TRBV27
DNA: TGTGCCAGCAGTCCAAGGACAGGGAGCGGCTACACCTTC
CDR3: CASSPRTGSGYTF

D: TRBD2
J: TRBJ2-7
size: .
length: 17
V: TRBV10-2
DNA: TGCGCCAGCAGACCGGGACTAGCGGGGGGCAGCTCCTACGAGCAGTACTTC
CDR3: CASRPGLAGGSSYEQYF